A single sample is the source of the 3 T cell receptor beta chains below, sequenced in a study of shared clonotypes between healthy human individuals (dated by TCRdb to the early 2020s). The library was built by means of the immunoSEQ multiplex PCR assay. TCRdb carries this immuneACCESS record with in-frame sequences only. Its versions omit some clonotypes, under half of them owing to an unresolved V gene in the studies checked, with the rest unexplained. In this sample the table shows 650,000 to 800,000 clones, around 90% of which occur a single time. The ten largest clones capture approximately 25% of the sample. For the CD8 naive samples, CD45RO-negative cells were positively selected for CCR7, yielding a CD45RA+CCR7+ population from which TemRA cells were excluded. The sequenced material came from naive CD8+ T cells sorted from blood. What the cell subset or site label conveys for this sample: CD45RA+CCR7+. Source of these receptors: a man aged 25 to 40 in good health.

CDR3 coding DNA: TGTGCCAGCAGTCCGAGGGGCGGGATGGTCTACGAGCAGTACTTC. Amino acid sequence: CASSPRGGMVYEQYF. This chain joins TRBV7-9 and TRBJ2-7; D is perhaps TRBD2 (6 bases). CDR1 is SEHNR, CDR2 FQNEAQ, per germline (reference sequence). V lost 6 bases and J lost 3, with 18 bases in between. CDR3 length: 15 residues. Full variable domain (missing parts from reference TRBV7-9 and TRBJ2-7): DTGVSQNPRHKITKRGQNVTFRCDPISEHNRLYWYRQTLGQGPEFLTYFQNEAQLEKSRLLSDRFSAERPKGSFSTLEIQRTEQGDSAMYLCASSPRGGMVYEQYFGPGTRLTVT.

The chain is built from TRBV7-9 and TRBJ1-2; no clear D. Germline V CDR1 and CDR2: SEHNR, FQNEAQ (reference sequence). Trimming removed 5 bases at V and 6 bases at J, with 16 bases between. The CDR3 covers 14 residues. The CDR3 coding sequence is TGTGCCAGCAGCATCAAGCCAGGCGGGGATGGCTACACCTTC. Residues: CASSIKPGGDGYTF.

The V and J genes are TRBV6-1 and TRBJ1-1; D is uncertain. Trimming shortened V by 2 bases and J by 3 bases, and 10 bases separated the two germline ends. The CDR3 covers 14 residues. Germline V gene lookup returns CDR1 MNHNS and CDR2 SASEGT. Here the CDR3 reads CASSERSVDTEAFF. The DNA for the CDR3 is TGTGCCAGCAGTGAAAGGTCAGTGGACACTGAAGCTTTCTTT.